One sample yielded the 22 T cell receptor beta chains listed below, sequenced in a study of T-cell memory formation after mild COVID-19. TCRdb reanalysed the 5' RACE reads using MiXCR and keeps one entry per CDR3 protein. Of roughly 86,000 distinct CDR3 sequences in the sample, about 14% were seen once. The specimen was PBMCs or a T cell subset sorted from them (not recorded which). Receptors originate from a man between 18 and 29 years old who had mild COVID-19 (a few samples of this study predate the infection). Cell type and time point are not known.

This clonotype appeared a few times. This chain uses TRBV5-4 with TRBJ1-1, with 8 bases that match TRBD1. The CDR3 runs 15 residues. Per the germline V gene, CDR1 is SGHNT and CDR2 is YYREEE (reference sequence). V was clipped by 2 bases and J by 6 bases; unmatched bases: 9. DNA of the CDR3: TGTGCCAGCAGCTTAGGTGACAGGGGATGGTCTGAAGCTTTCTTT. Translation: CASSLGDRGWSEAFF.

This clonotype has just a few counts. This chain connects TRBV27 to TRBJ1-5, with unresolved D. V shed 2 bases and J shed 7 bases, with 15 bases lying between them. Germline V gene lookup returns CDR1 MNHEY and CDR2 SMNVEV (reference sequence). The CDR3 is made up of 15 amino acids. This CDR3 reads CASSLTAGVRQPQHF. CDR3 coding DNA: TGTGCCAGCAGTTTAACCGCGGGCGTTAGACAGCCCCAGCATTTT.

This clonotype has more than one count but fewer than ten. The chain recombines TRBV15 with TRBJ1-3, with a possible D match to TRBD1 (5 bases). The CDR3 has 17 residues. V dropped 0 bases and J dropped 1 base, with 13 bases sitting between them. Germline CDR1 LNHNV, CDR2 YYDKDF (reference sequence). Here the CDR3 reads CATSRDKSRASGNTIYF. The DNA for the CDR3 is TGTGCCACCAGCAGAGATAAGTCCAGGGCATCTGGAAACACCATATATTTT.

The rearrangement links TRBV6-6 to TRBJ2-3; D unresolved. From germline, CDR1 is MNHNY and CDR2 SVGAGI (reference sequence). The V gene lost 7 bases and the J gene lost 3 bases, with 11 bases spanning the gap. The CDR3 contains 13 residues. CDR3 sequence (DNA): TGTGCCAGCATCCCCTTGGGTACAGATACGCAGTATTTT. It translates to CASIPLGTDTQYF.

V is TRBV6-6 and J is TRBJ1-1; 10 positions match TRBD1. V lost 10 bases and J lost 7; bases outside the gene matches: 6. From germline, CDR1 is MNHNY and CDR2 SVGAGI (reference sequence). The CDR3 runs to 12 residues. This CDR3 reads CATSDRGYEAFF. The CDR3 bases are TGTGCCACCTCGGACAGGGGGTATGAAGCTTTCTTT.

This clonotype appeared many times. This chain links TRBV5-1 with TRBJ2-1; 7 bases agree with TRBD1. There are 14 residues in the CDR3. V trimming: 1 base; J trimming: 10 bases; junction bases outside the gene matches: 8. CDR1 is SGHRS, CDR2 YFSETQ, per germline. Here the CDR3 reads CASSLLTGHPEQFF. The CDR3 DNA sequence: TGCGCCAGCAGCTTGTTGACAGGGCATCCCGAGCAGTTCTTC.

This clonotype was counted many times. The V and J genes are TRBV4-2 and TRBJ1-6, with D possibly matching TRBD1 (6 bases). Germline-derived CDR1 and CDR2 are LGHNA and YNFKEQ. The CDR3 consists of 14 residues. V lost 0 bases and J 14 bases, leaving 14 bases between the germline ends. The DNA for the CDR3 is TGTGCCAGCAGCCAAGAGTACAGGGTTAGAGCCCTCCACTTT. Translation gives CASSQEYRVRALHF.

This clonotype was counted only a few times. CDR3 residues: CASSVGGDSYEQYF. CDR3 DNA: TGTGCCAGCAGCGTCGGGGGGGACAGCTACGAGCAGTACTTC. This chain joins TRBV9 and TRBJ2-7, with D perhaps matching TRBD2 (8 bases). V was cut by 2 bases and J by 3 bases, with 12 bases left in between. The germline gives CDR1 SGDLS, CDR2 YYNGEE. The CDR3 is made up of 14 amino acids. Full variable domain (missing parts from reference TRBV9 and TRBJ2-7): DSGVTQTPKHLITATGQRVTLRCSPRSGDLSVYWYQQSLDQGLQFLIQYYNGEERAKGNILERFSAQQFPDLHSELNLSSLELGDSALYFCASSVGGDSYEQYFGPGTRLTVT.

This clonotype was seen more than once but under ten times. This sequence joins TRBV29-1 and TRBJ2-7; TRBD1 aligns across 7 bases. Germline V CDR1 and CDR2: SQVTM, ANQGSEA. V was pared by 2 bases and J by 6 bases, with 7 bases of the junction left unmatched. This CDR3 comprises 13 residues. The CDR3 protein is CSVEKGAPCEQYF. For the CDR3, the DNA is TGCAGCGTTGAAAAGGGGGCCCCCTGCGAGCAGTACTTC.

V is TRBV6-1 and J is TRBJ2-2; D ambiguous. V was trimmed by 2 bases and J by 5 bases, leaving 12 bases between them. This CDR3 is built from 15 residues. From germline, CDR1 is MNHNS and CDR2 SASEGT. The CDR3 loop is CASSETPAGTGELFF. Here the CDR3 DNA reads TGTGCCAGCAGTGAAACCCCAGCCGGGACCGGGGAGCTGTTTTTT.

This rearrangement joins TRBV4-3 to TRBJ1-1, with D maybe TRBD1 (6 bases). CDR1 LGHNA and CDR2 YSLEER come from the germline V gene. V was shortened by 5 bases and J by 5 bases, with 15 bases between the two germline ends. The CDR3 is made up of 14 amino acids. The CDR3: CASSSLTGGTEAFF. For the CDR3, the DNA is TGCGCCAGCAGCTCCTTGACAGGAGGTACTGAAGCTTTCTTT.

By share of the sample, this clonotype is medium-sized. The V gene is TRBV20-1, the J gene TRBJ2-7; tentatively, D is TRBD1 (5 bases). Trimming shortened V by 1 base and J by 0 bases, and 10 bases separated the two germline ends. The CDR3 is 14 amino acids. Germline V gene data show CDR1 as DFQATT and CDR2 as SNEGSKA (reference sequence). In nucleotides, the CDR3 is TGCAGTGCTAGAGGTGGAGACAGCTCCTACGAGCAGTACGTC. It specifies CSARGGDSSYEQYV.

V and J are TRBV19 and TRBJ1-5; a possible D gene is TRBD1 (5 bases). Germline assignment: CDR1 LNHDA and CDR2 SQIVND (reference sequence). The V and J ends lost 10 bases and 2 bases respectively, with 15 bases between them. This CDR3 contains 14 residues. CDR3 in amino acids: CATKRGGGNQPQHF. DNA of the CDR3: TGTGCCACCAAGAGGGGAGGAGGCAATCAGCCCCAGCATTTT.

The table lists this clonotype with a few counts. The chain recombines TRBV5-1 with TRBJ1-1; 8 bases fit TRBD1. This CDR3 is 15 amino acids long. CDR1 and CDR2 (germline): SGHRS, YFSETQ. J gave up 4 bases and V 4 bases, and 9 bases lay outside the gene matches. This chain's CDR3 is CASSPGTGLATEAFF. The CDR3, as DNA: TGCGCCAGCAGCCCGGGGACAGGACTCGCCACTGAAGCTTTCTTT. Together with reference TRBV5-1 and TRBJ1-1, the CDR3 gives the full variable domain: KAGVTQTPRYLIKTRGQQVTLSCSPISGHRSVSWYQQTPGQGLQFLFEYFSETQRNKGNFPGRFSGRQFSNSRSEMNVSTLELGDSALYLCASSPGTGLATEAFFGQGTRLTVV.

This clonotype has more than one count but fewer than ten. The chain combines TRBV7-2 with TRBJ1-1, with TRBD1 matching 7 bases. The CDR3 is made up of 17 amino acids. V gave up 3 bases and J gave up 11 bases; unmatched junction bases: 21. The germline CDR1 and CDR2 sequences are SGHTA and FQGNSA. The CDR3 reads CASSLSRPTGMDFVAFF. The CDR3 region has the DNA TGTGCCAGCAGCTTGTCGCGTCCGACAGGGATGGATTTTGTTGCTTTCTTT.

This sequence joins TRBV12-3 or TRBV12-4 and TRBJ1-1; D gene uncertain. The CDR3 covers 14 residues. Trimming removed 3 bases from V and 3 bases from J, with 11 bases in between. The CDR3 spells CASSFSTEYTEAFF. In DNA form, the CDR3 reads TGTGCCAGCAGTTTCTCAACGGAGTACACTGAAGCTTTCTTT.

The J gene is TRBJ2-5, the V gene TRBV12-3 or TRBV12-4; 10 bases line up with TRBD2. The CDR3 covers 14 residues. Unmatched junction bases numbered 5, after V lost 6 bases and J lost 4 bases. CDR3 sequence reads: CASRTAGGRETQYF. The DNA for the CDR3 is TGTGCCAGCAGGACAGCGGGGGGGCGAGAGACCCAGTACTTC.

The rearrangement joins TRBV4-1 to TRBJ2-7, with no clear D. Germline V gives CDR1 MGHRA, CDR2 YSYEKL. The CDR3 is 14 amino acids. The germline V and J ends were trimmed by 5 bases and 2 bases, with 13 bases remaining between them. CDR3 DNA: TGCGCCAGCAGCTCCCCTCAGGCCCCCTACGAGCAGTACTTC. This encodes CASSSPQAPYEQYF.

This clonotype was observed many times. The V gene is TRBV18, the J gene TRBJ2-7; maybe TRBD2 (6 bases). CDR1 is KGHSH and CDR2 is LQKENI in the germline V gene. Trimming stripped 3 bases from V and 3 bases from J, with 15 bases between. The CDR3 runs to 15 residues. CDR3 protein: CASSPSSGVDYEQYF. CDR3 in DNA: TGTGCCAGCTCACCTTCCTCGGGGGTCGACTACGAGCAGTACTTC.

This clonotype was counted between two and nine times. V and J are TRBV12-3 or TRBV12-4 and TRBJ2-7, with 9 bases lining up with TRBD1. V lost 5 bases and J lost 3; bases outside the gene matches: 2. The CDR3 has 13 amino acids. CDR3 residues: CASSDRGYYEQYF. CDR3 bases: TGTGCCAGCAGTGACAGGGGGTACTACGAGCAGTACTTC.

This clonotype was recorded many times. The chain is built from TRBV14 and TRBJ2-5, with D hard to call. CDR1 is SGHDN and CDR2 is FVKESK in the germline V gene. CDR3 length: 13 amino acids. Trimming stripped 2 bases from V and 3 bases from J, with 7 bases between. In DNA form, the CDR3 reads TGTGCCAGCAGCCAACTCCCCGAAGAGACCCAGTACTTC. Translation: CASSQLPEETQYF.

This clonotype was picked up a small number of times. CDR3 loop: CAIRGRVGSETQYF. The CDR3 bases are TGTGCCATACGGGGCAGGGTCGGATCAGAGACCCAGTACTTC. This chain joins TRBV7-9 and TRBJ2-5; D may correspond to TRBD1 or TRBD2 (5 bases each). The CDR3 totals 14 residues. The germline V gene has CDR1 SEHNR and CDR2 FQNEAQ (reference sequence). Trimming cost V 10 bases and J 4 bases, with 19 bases left between them.